This is a list of T cell receptor beta chains from one sample in a study of T-cell reconstitution after alpha-beta-depleted transplantation in children. TCRdb analysed the PCR reads with MiXCR anew, one entry per CDR3 protein. The data hold some 220,000 distinct CDR3 sequences, with roughly 10% observed a single time. Sequencing was performed on PBMCs from the stem cell graft donor, taken from the stem cell graft. The receptors derive from a human donor who donated a stem cell graft to a child with acute lymphoblastic leukemia. CDR3s include the opening cysteine and the closing phenylalanine or tryptophan. The D gene is left open where the match is weak. Some rows have no size entry. The others give once, few or many, or a class for an expanded clone.

TRBJ2-7	TRBV7-2	NA	NA	TGTGCCAGCAGCTCGGGATCCGATATCAACGAGCAGTACTTC	CASSSGSDINEQYF
TRBJ2-7	TRBV2	few	TRBD1	TGTGCCAGCAGCAAAAGCAGAGGGACAGGGGTACACGAGCAGTACTTC	CASSKSRGTGVHEQYF
TRBJ1-2	TRBV6-5	few	NA	TGTGCCAGCAGTTACTCGACCGGCAGGGTATCCTATGGCTACACCTTC	CASSYSTGRVSYGYTF
TRBJ1-3	TRBV20-1	many	TRBD1	TGCAGTGCTAGAGATGCGGGACAGGGCCCTGGAAACACCATATATTTT	CSARDAGQGPGNTIYF
TRBJ1-5	TRBV30	NA	NA	TGTGCCTGGAACGGAGCCTCCAGTCAGCCCCAGCATTTT	CAWNGASSQPQHF
TRBJ2-2	TRBV29-1	NA	NA	TGCAGCGTTGAAGAAGGAACCGGGGAGCTGTTTTTT	CSVEEGTGELFF
TRBJ1-1	TRBV12-3/TRBV12-4	many	NA	TGTGCCAGCAGTTTAGCACAGGGTAACACTGAAGCTTTCTTT	CASSLAQGNTEAFF
TRBJ2-1	TRBV5-5	NA	TRBD2	TGTGCCAGCAGCCCAGTGGGGAGGGTCTCCTACAATGAGCAGTTCTTC	CASSPVGRVSYNEQFF
TRBJ2-5	TRBV9	many	NA	TGTGCCAGCAGCGTCCAAGAGACCCAGTACTTC	CASSVQETQYF
TRBJ2-3	TRBV12-3/TRBV12-4	NA	TRBD2	TGTGCCAGCAGTTTTTCTAGCGGGGGGAGCGCTAGCACAGATACGCAGTATTTT	CASSFSSGGSASTDTQYF
TRBJ2-1	TRBV12-3/TRBV12-4	many	NA	TGTGCCAGCAGTTTTCAGGGTCTCCCCTACAATGAGCAGTTCTTC	CASSFQGLPYNEQFF
TRBJ2-1	TRBV6-2/TRBV6-3	NA	TRBD2	TGTGCCAGCAGTTACTCAACTAGCGGAAGCAATGAGCAGTTCTTC	CASSYSTSGSNEQFF
TRBJ2-1	TRBV6-5	many	NA	TGTGCCAGCAGTTATGTGGTGAGCTCCTACAATGAGCAGTTCTTC	CASSYVVSSYNEQFF
TRBJ1-2	TRBV7-9	few	TRBD1	TGTGCCAGCAGCCCCACCGGACAGGGCGCGAGGGATGGCTACACCTTC	CASSPTGQGARDGYTF
TRBJ1-5	TRBV28	many	NA	TGTGCCAGCAGTCCTCCCCCCCGGTCTCAGCCCCAGCATTTT	CASSPPPRSQPQHF
TRBJ1-3	TRBV20-1	many	TRBD1	TGCAGTGCTTCGCAGGGGGCTGTTGTCTCTGGAAACACCATATATTTT	CSASQGAVVSGNTIYF
TRBJ2-7	TRBV5-1	many	TRBD1	TGCGCCAGCAGCTTGGCCCTGAGGGGACAGGGAGGAATGGAGCAGTACTTC	CASSLALRGQGGMEQYF
TRBJ1-1	TRBV7-2	few	NA	TGTGCCAGCCCCACCCCGTTTGCTGAAGCTTTCTTT	CASPTPFAEAFF
TRBJ2-7	TRBV6-2/TRBV6-3	many	NA	TGTGCCAGCACGGTTACAGAGAGCTCCTACGAGCAGTACTTC	CASTVTESSYEQYF
TRBJ1-1	TRBV12-3/TRBV12-4	many	TRBD1	TGTGCCAGCACCTCGACAGGGAGGAACACTGAAGCTTTCTTT	CASTSTGRNTEAFF
TRBJ1-2	TRBV7-9	NA	NA	TGTGCCAGCAGCTTAGACGCAGGGCCCTATGGCTACACCTTC	CASSLDAGPYGYTF
TRBJ2-7	TRBV20-1	few	NA	TGCAGTGCTAGAGGCCTGCAGGGATACGAGCAGTACTTC	CSARGLQGYEQYF
TRBJ2-7	TRBV5-1	few	NA	TGCGCCAGCAGCTCACGGGACGGTGGATCGTCCTACGAGCAGTACTTC	CASSSRDGGSSYEQYF
TRBJ1-3	TRBV11-2	many	NA	TGTGCCAGCAGCTTTTGGAGAAACACCATATATTTT	CASSFWRNTIYF
TRBJ2-3	TRBV7-2	many	TRBD2	TGTGCCAGCAGCTTAAACCTAGCGGGGGCGGATACGCAGTATTTT	CASSLNLAGADTQYF
TRBJ2-2	TRBV18	NA	TRBD2	TGTGCCAGCTCACCAGTATCTAGCGGGGCGAACACCGGGGAGCTGTTTTTT	CASSPVSSGANTGELFF